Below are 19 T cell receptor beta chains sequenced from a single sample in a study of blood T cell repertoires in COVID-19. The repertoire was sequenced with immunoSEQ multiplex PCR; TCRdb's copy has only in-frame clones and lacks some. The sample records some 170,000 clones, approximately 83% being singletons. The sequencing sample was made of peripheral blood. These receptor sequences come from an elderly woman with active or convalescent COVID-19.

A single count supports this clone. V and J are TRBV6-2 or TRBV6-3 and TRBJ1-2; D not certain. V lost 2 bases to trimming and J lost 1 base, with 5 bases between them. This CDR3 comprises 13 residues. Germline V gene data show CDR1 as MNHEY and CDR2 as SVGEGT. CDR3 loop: CASSYGLNYGYTF. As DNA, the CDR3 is TGTGCCAGCAGTTACGGACTTAACTATGGCTACACCTTC.

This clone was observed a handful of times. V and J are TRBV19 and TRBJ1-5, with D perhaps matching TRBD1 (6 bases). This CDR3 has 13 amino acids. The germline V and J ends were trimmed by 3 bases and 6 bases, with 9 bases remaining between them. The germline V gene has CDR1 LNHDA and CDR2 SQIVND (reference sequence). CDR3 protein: CASSMGGPQPQHF. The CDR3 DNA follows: TGTGCCAGTAGTATGGGGGGGCCTCAGCCCCAGCATTTT.

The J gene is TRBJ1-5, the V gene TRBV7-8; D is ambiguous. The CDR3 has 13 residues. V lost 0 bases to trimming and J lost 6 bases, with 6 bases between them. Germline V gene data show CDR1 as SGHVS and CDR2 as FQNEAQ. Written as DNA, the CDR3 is TGTGCCAGCAGCTTAGCGGAGGGTCAGCCCCAGCATTTT. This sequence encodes CASSLAEGQPQHF. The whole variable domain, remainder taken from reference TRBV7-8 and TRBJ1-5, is GAGVSQSPRYKVAKRGQDVALRCDPISGHVSLFWYQQALGQGPEFLTYFQNEAQLDKSGLPSDRFFAERPEGSVSTLKIQRTQQEDSAVYLCASSLAEGQPQHFGDGTRLSIL.

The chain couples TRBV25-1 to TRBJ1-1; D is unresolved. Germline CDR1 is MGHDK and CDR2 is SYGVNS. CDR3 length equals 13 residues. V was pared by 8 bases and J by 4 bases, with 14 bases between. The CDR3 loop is CASYHPVSTEAFF. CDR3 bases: TGTGCCAGCTACCATCCGGTAAGCACTGAAGCTTTCTTT.

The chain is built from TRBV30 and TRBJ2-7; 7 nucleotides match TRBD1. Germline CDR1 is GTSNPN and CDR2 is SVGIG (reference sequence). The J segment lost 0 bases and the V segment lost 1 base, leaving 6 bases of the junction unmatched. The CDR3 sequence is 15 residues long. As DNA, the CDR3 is TGTGCCTGGAGTGCAACAGGGGTCACCTCCTACGAGCAGTACTTC. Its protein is CAWSATGVTSYEQYF.

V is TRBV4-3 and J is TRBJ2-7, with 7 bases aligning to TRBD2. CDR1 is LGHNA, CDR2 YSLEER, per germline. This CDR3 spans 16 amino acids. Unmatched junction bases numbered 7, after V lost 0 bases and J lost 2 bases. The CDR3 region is CASSQDMGGEPYEQYF. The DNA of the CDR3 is TGCGCCAGCAGCCAAGATATGGGGGGGGAACCCTACGAGCAGTACTTC.

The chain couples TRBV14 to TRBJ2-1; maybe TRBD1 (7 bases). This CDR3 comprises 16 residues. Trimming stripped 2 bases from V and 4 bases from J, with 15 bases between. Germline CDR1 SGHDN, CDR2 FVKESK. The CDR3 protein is CASSQIWAGGYNEQFF. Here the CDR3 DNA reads TGTGCCAGCAGCCAAATTTGGGCAGGGGGGTACAATGAGCAGTTCTTC.

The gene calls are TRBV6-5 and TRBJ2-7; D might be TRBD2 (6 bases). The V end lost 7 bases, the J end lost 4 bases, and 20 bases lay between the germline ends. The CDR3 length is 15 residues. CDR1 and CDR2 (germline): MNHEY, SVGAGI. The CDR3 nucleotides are TGTGCCAGCAACGGACCCCTAGCGTCGGGTTACGAGCAGTACTTC. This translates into CASNGPLASGYEQYF.

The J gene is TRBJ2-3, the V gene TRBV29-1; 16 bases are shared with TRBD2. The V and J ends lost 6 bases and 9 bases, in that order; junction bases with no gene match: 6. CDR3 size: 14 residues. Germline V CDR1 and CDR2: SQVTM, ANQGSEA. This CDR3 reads CSVGTSGGAWTQYF. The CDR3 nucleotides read TGCAGCGTAGGGACTAGCGGGGGGGCATGGACGCAGTATTTT.

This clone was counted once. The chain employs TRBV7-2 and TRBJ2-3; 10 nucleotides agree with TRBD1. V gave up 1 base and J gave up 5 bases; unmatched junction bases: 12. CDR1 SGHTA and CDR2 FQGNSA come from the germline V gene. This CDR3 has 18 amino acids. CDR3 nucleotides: TGTGCCAGCAGCTTAGTCCCCGGGACAGGGGTAGGGGAAGATACGCAGTATTTT. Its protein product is CASSLVPGTGVGEDTQYF.

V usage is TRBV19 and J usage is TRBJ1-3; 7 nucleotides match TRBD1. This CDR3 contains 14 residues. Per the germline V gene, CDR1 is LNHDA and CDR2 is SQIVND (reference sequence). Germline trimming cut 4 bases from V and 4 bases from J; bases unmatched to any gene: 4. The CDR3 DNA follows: TGTGCCAGTAGTACGACAGGGCTCGGAAACACCATATATTTT. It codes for CASSTTGLGNTIYF.

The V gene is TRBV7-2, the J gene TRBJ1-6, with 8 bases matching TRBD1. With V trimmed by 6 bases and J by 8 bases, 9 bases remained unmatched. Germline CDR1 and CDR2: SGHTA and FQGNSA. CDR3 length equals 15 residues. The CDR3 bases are TGTGCCAGCAGTTACGACAGGGGAGGAGATTCACCCCTCCACTTT. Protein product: CASSYDRGGDSPLHF.

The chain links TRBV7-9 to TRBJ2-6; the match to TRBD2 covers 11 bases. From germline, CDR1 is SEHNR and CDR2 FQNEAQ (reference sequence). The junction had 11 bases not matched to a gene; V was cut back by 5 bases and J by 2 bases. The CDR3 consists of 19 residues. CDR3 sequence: CASSLQLTSGDPGANVLTF. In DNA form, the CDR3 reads TGTGCCAGCAGCCTACAGCTGACTAGCGGGGACCCTGGGGCCAACGTCCTGACTTTC.

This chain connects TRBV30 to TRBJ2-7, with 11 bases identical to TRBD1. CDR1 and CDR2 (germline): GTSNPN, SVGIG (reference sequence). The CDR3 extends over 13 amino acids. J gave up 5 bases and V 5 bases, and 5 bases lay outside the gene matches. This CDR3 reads CAWLGQGADEQYF. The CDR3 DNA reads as TGTGCCTGGTTAGGACAGGGGGCCGACGAGCAGTACTTC.

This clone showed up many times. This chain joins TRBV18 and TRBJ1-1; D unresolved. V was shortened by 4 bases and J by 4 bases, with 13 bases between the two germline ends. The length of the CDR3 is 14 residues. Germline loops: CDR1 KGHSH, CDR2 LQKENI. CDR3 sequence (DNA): TGTGCCAGCTCACTGAGCGCCGGAGGCACTGAAGCTTTCTTT. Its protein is CASSLSAGGTEAFF.

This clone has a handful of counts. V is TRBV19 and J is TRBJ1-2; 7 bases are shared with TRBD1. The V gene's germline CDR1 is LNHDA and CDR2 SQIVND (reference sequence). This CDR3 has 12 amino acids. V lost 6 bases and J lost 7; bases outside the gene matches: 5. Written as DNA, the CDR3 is TGTGCCAGTAGAAGACAGGGTGGTGGCTACACCTTC. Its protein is CASRRQGGGYTF.

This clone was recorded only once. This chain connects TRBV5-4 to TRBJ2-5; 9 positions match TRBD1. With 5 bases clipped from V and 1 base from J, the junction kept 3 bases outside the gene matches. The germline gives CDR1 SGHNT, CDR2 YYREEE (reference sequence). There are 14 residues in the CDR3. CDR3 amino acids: CASRLTGGQETQYF. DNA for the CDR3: TGTGCCAGCAGACTGACAGGGGGCCAAGAGACCCAGTACTTC.

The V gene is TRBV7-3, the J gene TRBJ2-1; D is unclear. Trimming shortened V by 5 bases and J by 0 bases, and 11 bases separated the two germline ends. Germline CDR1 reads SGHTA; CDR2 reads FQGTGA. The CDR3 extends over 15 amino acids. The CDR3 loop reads CASSPQSSSYNEQFF. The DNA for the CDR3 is TGTGCCAGCAGCCCTCAGTCCAGCTCCTACAATGAGCAGTTCTTC.

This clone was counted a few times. The CDR3 here is CATSDSTRVDGYTF. CDR3 coding DNA: TGTGCCACCAGTGATTCCACCCGGGTCGATGGCTACACCTTC. The chain uses TRBV24-1 and TRBJ1-2, with no clear D. CDR3 length equals 14 residues. Germline V CDR1 and CDR2: KGHDR, SFDVKD. The V and J ends lost 2 bases and 6 bases respectively, with 12 bases between them.